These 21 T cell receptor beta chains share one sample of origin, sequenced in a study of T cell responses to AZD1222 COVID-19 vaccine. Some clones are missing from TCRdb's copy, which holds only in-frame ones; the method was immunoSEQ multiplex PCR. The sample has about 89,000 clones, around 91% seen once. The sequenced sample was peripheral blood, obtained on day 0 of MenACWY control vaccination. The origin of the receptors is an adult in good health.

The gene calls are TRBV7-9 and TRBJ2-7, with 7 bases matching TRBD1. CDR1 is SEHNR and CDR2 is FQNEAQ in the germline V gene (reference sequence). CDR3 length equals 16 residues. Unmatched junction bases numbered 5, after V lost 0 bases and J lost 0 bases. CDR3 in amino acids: CASSLAMGQYSYEQYF. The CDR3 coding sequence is TGTGCCAGCAGCTTAGCTATGGGACAGTACTCCTACGAGCAGTACTTC.

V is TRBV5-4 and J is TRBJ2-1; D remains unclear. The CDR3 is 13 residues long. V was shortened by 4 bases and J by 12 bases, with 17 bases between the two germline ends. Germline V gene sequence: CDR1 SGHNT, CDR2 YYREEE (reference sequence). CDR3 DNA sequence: TGTGCCAGCAGCGGGCACGTTGTAATCTGGCAGTTCTTC. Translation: CASSGHVVIWQFF.

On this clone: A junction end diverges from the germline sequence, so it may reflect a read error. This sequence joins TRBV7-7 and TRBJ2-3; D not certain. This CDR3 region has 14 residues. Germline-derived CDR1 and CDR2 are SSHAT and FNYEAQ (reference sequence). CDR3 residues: CASSSRPGADTQYF. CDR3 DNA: TGTGCTAGCAGCAGCAGGCCAGGCGCAGATACGCAGTATTTT. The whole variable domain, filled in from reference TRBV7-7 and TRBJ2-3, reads GAGVSQSPRYKVTKRGQDVTLRCDPISSHATLYWYQQALGQGPEFLTYFNYEAQPDKSGLPSDRFSAERPEGSISTLTIQRTEQRDSAMYRCASSSRPGADTQYFGPGTRLTVL.

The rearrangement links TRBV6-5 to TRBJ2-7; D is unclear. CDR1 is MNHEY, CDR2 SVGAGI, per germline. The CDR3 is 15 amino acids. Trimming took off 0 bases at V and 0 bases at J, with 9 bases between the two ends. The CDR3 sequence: CASSYSRGSSYEQYF. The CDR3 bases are TGTGCCAGCAGTTACTCCCGAGGATCCTCCTACGAGCAGTACTTC.

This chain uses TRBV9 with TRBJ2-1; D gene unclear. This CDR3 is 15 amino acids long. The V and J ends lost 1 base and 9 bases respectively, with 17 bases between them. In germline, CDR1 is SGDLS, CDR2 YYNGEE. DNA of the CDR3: TGTGCCAGCAGCGTACTTGGCCAGTCGGCAGTTGAGCAGTTCTTC. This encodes CASSVLGQSAVEQFF.

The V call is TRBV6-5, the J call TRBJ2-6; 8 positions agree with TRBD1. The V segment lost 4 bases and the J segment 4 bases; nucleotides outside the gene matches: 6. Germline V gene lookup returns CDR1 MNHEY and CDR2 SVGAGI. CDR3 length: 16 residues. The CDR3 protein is CASSLQGASGANVLTF. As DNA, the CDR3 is TGTGCCAGCAGTTTGCAGGGGGCGAGCGGGGCCAACGTCCTGACTTTC.

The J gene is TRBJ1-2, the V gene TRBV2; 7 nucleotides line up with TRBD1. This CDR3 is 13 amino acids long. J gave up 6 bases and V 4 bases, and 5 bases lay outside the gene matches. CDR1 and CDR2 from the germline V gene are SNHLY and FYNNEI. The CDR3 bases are TGTGCCAGCAGTGTGACAGGGACAGATGGCTACACCTTC. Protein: CASSVTGTDGYTF. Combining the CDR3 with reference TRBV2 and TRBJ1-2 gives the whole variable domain EPEVTQTPSHQVTQMGQEVILRCVPISNHLYFYWYRQILGQKVEFLVSFYNNEISEKSEIFDDQFSVERPDGSNFTLKIRSTKLEDSAMYFCASSVTGTDGYTFGSGTRLTVV.

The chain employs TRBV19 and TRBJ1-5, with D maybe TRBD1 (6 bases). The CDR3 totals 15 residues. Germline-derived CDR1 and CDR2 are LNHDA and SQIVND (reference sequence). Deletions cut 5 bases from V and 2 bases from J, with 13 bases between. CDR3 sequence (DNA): TGTGCCAGTAGTTCCCAGGGGCCACGCAATCAGCCCCAGCATTTT. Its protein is CASSSQGPRNQPQHF.

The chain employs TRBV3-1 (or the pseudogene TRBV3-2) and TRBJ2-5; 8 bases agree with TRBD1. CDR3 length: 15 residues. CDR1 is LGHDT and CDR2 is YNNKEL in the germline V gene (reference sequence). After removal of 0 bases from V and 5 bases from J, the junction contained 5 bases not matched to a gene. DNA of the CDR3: TGTGCCAGCAGCCAAGACAGGGGGCGCGCTGAGACCCAGTACTTC. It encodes CASSQDRGRAETQYF.

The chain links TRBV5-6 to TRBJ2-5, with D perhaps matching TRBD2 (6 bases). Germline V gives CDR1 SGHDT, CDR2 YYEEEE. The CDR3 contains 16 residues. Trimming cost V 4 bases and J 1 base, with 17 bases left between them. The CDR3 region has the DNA TGTGCCAGCAGCCGGAGGGTTGGTGCTACCCAAGAGACCCAGTACTTC. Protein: CASSRRVGATQETQYF.

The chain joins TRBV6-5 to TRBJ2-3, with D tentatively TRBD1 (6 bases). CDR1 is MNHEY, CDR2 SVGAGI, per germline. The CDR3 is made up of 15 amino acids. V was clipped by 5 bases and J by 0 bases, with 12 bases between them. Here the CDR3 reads CASSTDRSSTDTQYF. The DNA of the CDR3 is TGTGCCAGCAGTACAGACAGGTCTAGCACAGATACGCAGTATTTT.

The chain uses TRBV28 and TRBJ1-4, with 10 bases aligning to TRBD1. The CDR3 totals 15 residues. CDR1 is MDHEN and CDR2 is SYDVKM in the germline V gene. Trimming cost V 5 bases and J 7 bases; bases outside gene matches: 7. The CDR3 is CASSGGTGDVEKLFF. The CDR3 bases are TGTGCCAGCAGTGGAGGGACAGGGGACGTTGAAAAACTGTTTTTT.

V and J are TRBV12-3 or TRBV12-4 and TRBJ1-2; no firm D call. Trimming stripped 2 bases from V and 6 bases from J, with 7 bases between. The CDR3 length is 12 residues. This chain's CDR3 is CASSLLGNGYTF. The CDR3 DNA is TGTGCCAGCAGTTTATTGGGGAATGGCTACACCTTC.

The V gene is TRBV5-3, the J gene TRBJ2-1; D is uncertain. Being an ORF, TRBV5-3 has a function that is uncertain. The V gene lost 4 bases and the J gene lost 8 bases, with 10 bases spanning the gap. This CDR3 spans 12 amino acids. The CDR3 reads CARSPPGDEQFF. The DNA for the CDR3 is TGTGCCAGAAGCCCCCCGGGCGATGAGCAGTTCTTC.

CDR3 in amino acids: CASSIAAGGYYGYTF. Written as DNA, the CDR3 is TGTGCCAGTAGTATAGCTGCAGGGGGCTACTATGGCTACACCTTC. This chain links TRBV19 with TRBJ1-2, with TRBD1 matching over 8 bases. J lost 3 bases, V lost 1 base, and 4 bases had no gene match. Germline CDR1 reads LNHDA; CDR2 reads SQIVND (reference sequence). The length of the CDR3 is 15 residues.

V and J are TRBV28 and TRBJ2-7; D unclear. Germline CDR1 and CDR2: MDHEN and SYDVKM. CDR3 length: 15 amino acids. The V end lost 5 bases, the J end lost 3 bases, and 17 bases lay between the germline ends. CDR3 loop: CASSGMTQAYYEQYF. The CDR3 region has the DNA TGTGCCAGCAGTGGGATGACTCAAGCATACTACGAGCAGTACTTC. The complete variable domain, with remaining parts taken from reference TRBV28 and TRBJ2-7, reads DVKVTQSSRYLVKRTGEKVFLECVQDMDHENMFWYRQDPGLGLRLIYFSYDVKMKEKGDIPEGYSVSREKKERFSLILESASTNQTSMYLCASSGMTQAYYEQYFGPGTRLTVT.

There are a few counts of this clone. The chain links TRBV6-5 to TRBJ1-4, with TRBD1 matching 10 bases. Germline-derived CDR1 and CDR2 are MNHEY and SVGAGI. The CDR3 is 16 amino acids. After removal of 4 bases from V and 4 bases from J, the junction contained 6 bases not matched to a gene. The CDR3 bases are TGTGCCAGCAGTTCAGGACAGGGGGTTGTTAATGAAAAACTGTTTTTT. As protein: CASSSGQGVVNEKLFF.

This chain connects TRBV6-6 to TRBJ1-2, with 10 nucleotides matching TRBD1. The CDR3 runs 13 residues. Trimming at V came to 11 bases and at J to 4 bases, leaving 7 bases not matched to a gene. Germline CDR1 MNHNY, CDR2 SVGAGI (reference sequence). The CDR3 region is CAGRQGAGYGYTF. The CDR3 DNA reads TGTGCCGGCCGACAGGGGGCAGGCTATGGCTACACCTTC.

CDR3 region: CASSLALADQETQYF. CDR3 DNA: TGTGCCAGCAGCTTGGCCTTGGCGGACCAAGAGACCCAGTACTTC. The V and J genes are TRBV5-4 and TRBJ2-5; no definite D call. Trimming took off 0 bases at V and 0 bases at J, with 9 bases between the two ends. This CDR3 spans 15 amino acids. CDR1 and CDR2 (germline): SGHNT, YYREEE (reference sequence).

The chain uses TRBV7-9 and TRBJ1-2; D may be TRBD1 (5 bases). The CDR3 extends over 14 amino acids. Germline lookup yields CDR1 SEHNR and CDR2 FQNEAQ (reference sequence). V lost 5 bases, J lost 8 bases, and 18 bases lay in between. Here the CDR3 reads CASSPLGTSGGYTF. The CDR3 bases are TGTGCCAGCAGCCCGCTAGGGACCTCCGGAGGCTACACCTTC.

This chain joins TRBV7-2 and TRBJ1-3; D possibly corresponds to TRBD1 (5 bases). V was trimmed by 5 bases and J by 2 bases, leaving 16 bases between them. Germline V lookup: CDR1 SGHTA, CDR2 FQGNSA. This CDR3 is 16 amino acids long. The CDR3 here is CASSAGGAQAGNTIYF. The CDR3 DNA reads TGTGCCAGCAGCGCCGGCGGGGCGCAGGCTGGAAACACCATATATTTT.